Following are 12 T cell receptor beta chains from one sample sequenced in a study of cytomegalovirus exposure and HLA in healthy donors (dated 2017 in TCRdb). The receptor library was made with the immunoSEQ multiplex PCR assay. For the multiplex PCR, a mixture combining 60 forward primers for TCR Vbeta segments and 13 reverse primers for TCR Jbeta segments was used. The source is immuneACCESS, and TCRdb retained only in-frame sequences with V and J called. Part of the clones is not carried over; for the studies checked, unresolved V genes explain less than half of this, and the remainder is unexplained. Within this sample are about 160,000 clones, with approximately 80% of them counted one time only. The ten largest make up more than 7% of the sample. The sample was PBMCs. All receptors come from a male donor in good health and CMV-seropositive.

This clone has more than one count but fewer than ten. This rearrangement joins TRBV2 to TRBJ1-2, with TRBD1 matching 9 bases. V was pared by 5 bases and J by 12 bases, with 13 bases of the junction left unmatched. The V gene's germline CDR1 is SNHLY and CDR2 FYNNEI. This CDR3 is 14 amino acids long. The CDR3 sequence is CASSQTGGAGCHTF. The DNA of the CDR3 is TGTGCCAGCAGTCAAACAGGGGGCGCGGGGTGCCACACCTTC.

CDR3 DNA: TGTGCCAGCAGCGTATCCAGCGTCCACTCCTACGAGCAGTACTTC. As protein: CASSVSSVHSYEQYF. This chain connects TRBV9 to TRBJ2-7, with no clear D. Trimming took 1 base from V and 0 from J, leaving 11 bases between them. This CDR3 is built from 15 residues. Per the germline V gene, CDR1 is SGDLS and CDR2 is YYNGEE.

The rearrangement joins TRBV30 to TRBJ2-5; possibly TRBD2 for D (5 bases). The J call is in doubt because the DNA end fits TRBJ2-7 better. Germline loops: CDR1 GTSNPN, CDR2 SVGIG (reference sequence). The CDR3 spans 11 residues. CDR3 sequence: CAWSVAAEQYF. DNA for the CDR3: TGTGCCTGGAGTGTAGCGGCCGAGCAGTACTTC.

The V call is TRBV4-3, the J call TRBJ1-4; tentatively, D is TRBD1 (5 bases). The CDR3 loop spans 14 amino acids. The germline V gene has CDR1 LGHNA and CDR2 YSLEER. Trimming took off 0 bases at V and 7 bases at J, with 9 bases between the two ends. The CDR3 spells CASSQEIRVEKLFF. The CDR3 region has the DNA TGCGCCAGCAGCCAAGAAATCAGGGTTGAAAAACTGTTTTTT.

This clone has just one count. The chain has TRBV19 and TRBJ2-5, with TRBD1 identical over 9 bases. Germline CDR1 reads LNHDA; CDR2 reads SQIVND (reference sequence). CDR3 length: 16 residues. The V and J ends lost 5 bases and 3 bases, in that order; junction bases with no gene match: 10. This chain's CDR3 is CASSFSPGTGKETQYF. Here the CDR3 DNA reads TGTGCCAGTAGTTTTTCCCCCGGGACAGGGAAAGAGACCCAGTACTTC.

The chain links TRBV5-1 to TRBJ1-1; 10 bases are a match to TRBD1. From germline, CDR1 is SGHRS and CDR2 YFSETQ. V gave up 4 bases and J gave up 5 bases; unmatched junction bases: 26. This CDR3 comprises 21 residues. The CDR3 spells CASSLDLDRGRRNTRKTEAFF. The CDR3 nucleotides read TGCGCCAGCAGCCTTGATCTAGACAGGGGGCGCCGGAACACGCGTAAAACTGAAGCTTTCTTT.

The chain joins TRBV21-1 to TRBJ1-5; the D call TRBD1 from the table was never checked on the DNA. TRBV21-1 is listed as a pseudogene. This CDR3 is built from 15 residues. CDR3 in amino acids: CASSIGTELSQPQHF. CDR3 DNA sequence: TGTGCCAGCAGCATAGGGACAGAGCTGAGCCAGCCCCAGCATTTT.

This clone showed up just a few times. J is TRBJ2-7 and V is TRBV27; D unresolved. CDR1 is MNHEY and CDR2 is SMNVEV in the germline V gene (reference sequence). V lost 3 bases and J lost 6, with 12 bases in between. The CDR3 sequence is 13 residues long. CDR3 DNA sequence: TGTGCCAGCAGTTTCCTTACTCAACCCGAGCAGTACTTC. Encoded protein: CASSFLTQPEQYF.

DNA of the CDR3: TGCAGCGTTGAAGATATCGACGAGCAGTACTTC. Amino acid sequence: CSVEDIDEQYF. The J gene is TRBJ2-7, the V gene TRBV29-1; no reliable D call. CDR3 length: 11 residues. V was pared by 0 bases and J by 5 bases, with 5 bases between. In germline, CDR1 is SQVTM, CDR2 ANQGSEA.

The chain couples TRBV11-2 to TRBJ1-2; 9 bases map to TRBD1. This CDR3 contains 17 residues. Germline V gene sequence: CDR1 SGHAT, CDR2 FQNNGV. V lost 5 bases to trimming and J lost 1 base; unmatched junction nucleotides: 11. CDR3 residues: CASSALRGGQGNYGYTF. CDR3 coding DNA: TGTGCCAGCAGCGCATTAAGGGGGGGACAGGGTAACTATGGCTACACCTTC.

The chain has TRBV19 and TRBJ1-1; perhaps TRBD1 as D (5 bases). CDR1 is LNHDA, CDR2 SQIVND, per germline (reference sequence). The CDR3 has 14 amino acids. Trimming took off 0 bases at V and 1 base at J, with 6 bases between the two ends. CDR3 coding DNA: TGTGCCAGTAGTATAGACGGGGGGAACACTGAAGCTTTCTTT. Its translation is CASSIDGGNTEAFF.

V gene TRBV7-6 combines with J gene TRBJ2-5, with D tentatively TRBD1 (6 bases). Germline V lookup: CDR1 SGHVS, CDR2 FNYEAQ. The CDR3 consists of 16 residues. Trimming shortened V by 0 bases and J by 5 bases, and 16 bases separated the two germline ends. The CDR3 reads CASSLARGDGQETQYF. The DNA for the CDR3 is TGTGCCAGCAGCTTAGCGAGAGGGGACGGACAGGAGACCCAGTACTTC. Using reference TRBV7-6 and TRBJ2-5 for the parts outside the CDR3, the full variable domain is GAGVSQSPRYKVTKRGQDVALRCDPISGHVSLYWYRQALGQGPEFLTYFNYEAQQDKSGLPNDRFSAERPEGSISTLTIQRTEQRDSAMYRCASSLARGDGQETQYFGPGTRLLVL.